A single sample gave rise to the 30 T cell receptor beta chains below, sequenced in a study of Ad26.COV2.S vaccination and SARS-CoV-2 variants. Using immunoSEQ multiplex PCR, the repertoire was profiled, and TCRdb retains in-frame clones only, with some absent. The sample shows 300,000 to 400,000 clones, about nine tenths of them seen only once. The sample's treatment: about 20 received Ad26.COV2.S at low or high dose, single or two shots; about five received placebo; per-sample allocation not given. Specimens were obtained on day 63 following the first vaccine or placebo injection. The sample here was peripheral blood, taken in a trial of Ad26.COV2.S vaccine versus placebo. These TCRs come from a person aged 18 to 65 who received the Ad26.COV2.S COVID-19 vaccine or a placebo.

For this clone: The junction does not match germline at one end; this may be a read error. This rearrangement joins TRBV3-1 (or the pseudogene TRBV3-2) to TRBJ1-2; tentatively, D is TRBD1 (5 bases). From germline, CDR1 is LGHDT and CDR2 YNNKEL (reference sequence). This CDR3 region has 14 residues. Here the CDR3 DNA reads TGTGCCAGCTGCCATCGGGGACGGAGAATGGGCTACACCTTC. It codes for CASCHRGRRMGYTF.

The chain carries TRBV12-3 or TRBV12-4 and TRBJ1-2; D may be TRBD1 (6 bases). The V gene lost 5 bases and the J gene lost 5 bases, with 9 bases spanning the gap. The CDR3 contains 12 residues. The CDR3 nucleotides read TGTGCCAGCAGTCCCACAGGGTATGGCTACACCTTC. It translates to CASSPTGYGYTF.

The chain joins TRBV9 to TRBJ1-3; TRBD1 aligns across 7 bases. Germline lookup yields CDR1 SGDLS and CDR2 YYNGEE. The J segment lost 0 bases and the V segment lost 3 bases, leaving 15 bases of the junction unmatched. The CDR3 totals 19 residues. Written as DNA, the CDR3 is TGTGCCAGCAGCGCGACCCCAGGGGGACCGGGCCGCTCTGGAAACACCATATATTTT. It codes for CASSATPGGPGRSGNTIYF. The entire variable domain, with the rest obtained from reference TRBV9 and TRBJ1-3, is as follows: DSGVTQTPKHLITATGQRVTLRCSPRSGDLSVYWYQQSLDQGLQFLIQYYNGEERAKGNILERFSAQQFPDLHSELNLSSLELGDSALYFCASSATPGGPGRSGNTIYFGEGSWLTVV.

This rearrangement joins TRBV5-4 to TRBJ2-1; perhaps TRBD1 as D (6 bases). V dropped 4 bases and J dropped 9 bases, with 11 bases sitting between them. Per the germline V gene, CDR1 is SGHNT and CDR2 is YYREEE (reference sequence). The CDR3 totals 12 residues. CDR3 residues: CASSPGQSEQFF. CDR3 DNA sequence: TGTGCCAGCAGCCCAGGACAGAGTGAGCAGTTCTTC.

V usage is TRBV4-2 and J usage is TRBJ1-6; D possibly corresponds to TRBD1 (5 bases). The CDR3 runs to 16 residues. Germline V gene sequence: CDR1 LGHNA, CDR2 YNFKEQ. The ends were cut back, 1 base at V and 8 bases at J, with 15 bases in the middle. DNA of the CDR3: TGTGCCAGCAGCCAAGTAGCTAAGGGGCAGGATTCACCCCTCCACTTT. Its protein is CASSQVAKGQDSPLHF.

The V and J genes are TRBV19 and TRBJ2-7, with 7 bases aligning to TRBD1. The germline gives CDR1 LNHDA, CDR2 SQIVND (reference sequence). The CDR3 extends over 13 amino acids. Germline trimming cut 1 base from V and 6 bases from J; bases unmatched to any gene: 3. CDR3 bases: TGTGCCAGTAGTATAGGACAGGGCAGCGAGCAGTACTTC. Translating it yields CASSIGQGSEQYF.

The rearrangement joins TRBV29-1 to TRBJ1-2, with 8 bases aligning to TRBD1. The CDR3 is 12 amino acids. Losses at the gene ends were 4 bases for V and 7 bases for J; bases not matched to a gene: 5. Germline CDR1 is SQVTM and CDR2 is ANQGSEA. The CDR3 DNA reads TGCAGCGTTGTGAGCAGGGGGCCTGGCTACACCTTC. As protein: CSVVSRGPGYTF. The variable domain in full, completed from reference TRBV29-1 and TRBJ1-2, reads SAVISQKPSRDICQRGTSLTIQCQVDSQVTMMFWYRQQPGQSLTLIATANQGSEATYESGFVIDKFPISRPNLTFSTLTVSNMSPEDSSIYLCSVVSRGPGYTFGSGTRLTVV.

CDR3 nucleotide sequence: TGTGCCAGCAGCCCGGACAGGGCCAGTACTGAAGCTTTCTTT. Amino acid sequence: CASSPDRASTEAFF. The V call is TRBV6-5, the J call TRBJ1-1; the match to TRBD1 covers 8 bases. Germline values: CDR1 MNHEY, CDR2 SVGAGI. The ends lost 6 bases at V and 5 bases at J; junction bases unmatched: 8. The CDR3 totals 14 residues.

The rearrangement links TRBV7-9 to TRBJ1-1; no definite D call. The V gene lost 0 bases and the J gene lost 5 bases, with 10 bases spanning the gap. This CDR3 comprises 14 residues. CDR1 and CDR2 (germline): SEHNR, FQNEAQ (reference sequence). The CDR3: CASSLATGSTEAFF. The DNA of the CDR3 is TGTGCCAGCAGCTTAGCGACGGGGAGTACTGAAGCTTTCTTT.

This clone was seen a few times. The chain couples TRBV6-1 to TRBJ1-5, with no clear D. CDR1 is MNHNS, CDR2 SASEGT, per germline. V dropped 3 bases and J dropped 1 base, with 1 base sitting between them. This CDR3 is 12 amino acids long. CDR3 DNA: TGTGCCAGCAGTGACAGCAATCAGCCCCAGCATTTT. Translated, it gives CASSDSNQPQHF.

The J gene is TRBJ2-5, the V gene TRBV6-5, with D hard to call. In germline, CDR1 is MNHEY, CDR2 SVGAGI. The CDR3 has 13 amino acids. V was clipped by 0 bases and J by 5 bases, with 7 bases between them. CDR3 region: CASSYSHRETQYF. The CDR3 DNA reads as TGTGCCAGCAGTTACTCCCACCGTGAGACCCAGTACTTC.

A few counts support this clone. V gene TRBV19 combines with J gene TRBJ2-7; 10 bases match TRBD1. Germline V gene sequence: CDR1 LNHDA, CDR2 SQIVND (reference sequence). This CDR3 is 13 amino acids long. J gave up 3 bases and V 5 bases, and 1 base lay outside the gene matches. The CDR3 nucleotides read TGTGCCAGTAGTCGGGACAGGGGCTACGAGCAGTACTTC. Residues: CASSRDRGYEQYF.

This sequence joins TRBV7-9 and TRBJ1-4; D is unclear. Trimming shortened V by 0 bases and J by 7 bases, and 6 bases separated the two germline ends. CDR1 is SEHNR and CDR2 is FQNEAQ in the germline V gene (reference sequence). The CDR3 spans 13 residues. As DNA, the CDR3 is TGTGCCAGCAGCTTAGCCCGGGGTGAAAAACTGTTTTTT. It translates to CASSLARGEKLFF.

The chain combines TRBV6-1 with TRBJ1-2; D is possibly TRBD1 (6 bases). The V end was cut by 1 base, the J end by 3 bases, with 12 bases between. In germline, CDR1 is MNHNS, CDR2 SASEGT. The CDR3 has 15 residues. The CDR3 is CASSEGQEIYYGYTF. The CDR3 region has the DNA TGTGCCAGCAGTGAAGGACAGGAAATATACTATGGCTACACCTTC.

The CDR3 loop reads CASSVGWTTNEQFF. The CDR3 DNA is TGTGCCAGCAGCGTAGGGTGGACGACGAATGAGCAGTTCTTC. The rearrangement joins TRBV9 to TRBJ2-1, with unresolved D. Germline CDR1 reads SGDLS; CDR2 reads YYNGEE. Trimming stripped 0 bases from V and 7 bases from J, with 11 bases between. The CDR3 spans 14 residues. The entire variable domain, with the rest obtained from reference TRBV9 and TRBJ2-1, is as follows: DSGVTQTPKHLITATGQRVTLRCSPRSGDLSVYWYQQSLDQGLQFLIQYYNGEERAKGNILERFSAQQFPDLHSELNLSSLELGDSALYFCASSVGWTTNEQFFGPGTRLTVL.

This chain joins TRBV6-5 and TRBJ1-6; perhaps TRBD1 as D (6 bases). Per germline, CDR1 MNHEY and CDR2 SVGAGI. Between the trimmed V and J ends, which lost 5 bases and 16 bases, there was a span of 15 bases. The CDR3 is made up of 12 amino acids. CDR3 region: CASSLDRLSLHF. DNA of the CDR3: TGTGCCAGCAGTCTGGACAGACTTTCTCTCCACTTT.

The rearrangement joins TRBV7-9 to TRBJ1-6; 8 nucleotides match TRBD1. Germline V lookup: CDR1 SEHNR, CDR2 FQNEAQ (reference sequence). After removal of 6 bases from V and 6 bases from J, the junction contained 4 bases not matched to a gene. The CDR3 loop spans 14 amino acids. Written as DNA, the CDR3 is TGTGCCAGCAGATTGGACAGGGTTAATTCACCCCTCCACTTT. Its protein is CASRLDRVNSPLHF. The full variable domain, rest sourced from reference TRBV7-9 and TRBJ1-6, is DTGVSQNPRHKITKRGQNVTFRCDPISEHNRLYWYRQTLGQGPEFLTYFQNEAQLEKSRLLSDRFSAERPKGSFSTLEIQRTEQGDSAMYLCASRLDRVNSPLHFGNGTRLTVT.

V and J are TRBV30 and TRBJ2-7; possibly TRBD1 for D (6 bases). Trimming removed 1 base from V and 6 bases from J, with 10 bases in between. Germline assignment: CDR1 GTSNPN and CDR2 SVGIG (reference sequence). The CDR3 consists of 12 residues. In DNA, the CDR3 is TGTGCCTGGAGTGCAGGGGTGGGCGAGCAGTACTTC. Translated, it gives CAWSAGVGEQYF.

The chain couples TRBV4-2 to TRBJ2-7; D is perhaps TRBD2 (5 bases). V was shortened by 2 bases and J by 6 bases, with 14 bases between the two germline ends. The CDR3 length is 14 residues. Germline V gene lookup returns CDR1 LGHNA and CDR2 YNFKEQ. The CDR3 DNA is TGTGCCAGCAGCCAACGGGGAGCAAGGCGCGAGCAGTACTTC. It is translated as CASSQRGARREQYF.

In its sample, this clone was seen once. The chain joins TRBV27 to TRBJ2-1; 14 positions agree with TRBD2. The germline V gene encodes CDR1 MNHEY and CDR2 SMNVEV (reference sequence). The ends lost 3 bases at V and 8 bases at J; junction bases unmatched: 6. CDR3 length: 16 residues. CDR3 nucleotides: TGTGCCAGCAGTTTCCTGACTAGCGGGGGGGCCGATGAGCAGTTCTTC. Its protein product is CASSFLTSGGADEQFF.

The V and J genes are TRBV9 and TRBJ1-1; possibly TRBD1 for D (6 bases). The V end lost 0 bases, the J end lost 5 bases, and 17 bases lay between the germline ends. This CDR3 is built from 16 residues. In germline, CDR1 is SGDLS, CDR2 YYNGEE. The CDR3 nucleotides read TGTGCCAGCAGCGTAGGGGCCCGAGGGGGTTGGACTGAAGCTTTCTTT. Protein: CASSVGARGGWTEAFF. Full variable domain (missing parts from reference TRBV9 and TRBJ1-1): DSGVTQTPKHLITATGQRVTLRCSPRSGDLSVYWYQQSLDQGLQFLIQYYNGEERAKGNILERFSAQQFPDLHSELNLSSLELGDSALYFCASSVGARGGWTEAFFGQGTRLTVV.

This chain uses TRBV5-1 with TRBJ1-2, with unresolved D. Germline CDR1 SGHRS, CDR2 YFSETQ. CDR3 length: 13 amino acids. V lost 1 base and J 7 bases, leaving 11 bases between the germline ends. The CDR3 region has the DNA TGCGCCAGCAGCTTGCTGGCAGAGGCTGGCTACACCTTC. This encodes CASSLLAEAGYTF.

The rearrangement links TRBV30 to TRBJ1-5; D is undetermined. Between the trimmed V and J ends, which lost 0 bases and 3 bases, there was a span of 12 bases. The CDR3 contains 15 residues. The germline CDR1 and CDR2 sequences are GTSNPN and SVGIG (reference sequence). CDR3 DNA: TGTGCCTGGAGTGTATATGGGCTGCTCAATCAGCCCCAGCATTTT. Amino acid sequence: CAWSVYGLLNQPQHF.

The chain joins TRBV28 to TRBJ2-7; TRBD1 is a possible D gene (6 bases). Germline V lookup: CDR1 MDHEN, CDR2 SYDVKM. V was pared by 6 bases and J by 4 bases, with 7 bases between. This CDR3 has 11 amino acids. The chain's CDR3 is CASRTGYEQYF. As DNA, the CDR3 is TGTGCCAGCAGGACAGGTTACGAGCAGTACTTC.

The chain employs TRBV6-5 and TRBJ1-2; a possible D gene is TRBD1 (5 bases). V was trimmed by 4 bases and J by 7 bases, leaving 10 bases between them. This CDR3 comprises 12 residues. The germline CDR1 and CDR2 sequences are MNHEY and SVGAGI. CDR3 residues: CASSSAGFGYTF. CDR3 in DNA: TGTGCCAGCAGTTCCGCAGGGTTTGGCTACACCTTC.

The J gene is TRBJ1-2, the V gene TRBV19, with TRBD1 identical over 7 bases. V was pared by 3 bases and J by 3 bases, with 7 bases of the junction left unmatched. The length of the CDR3 is 15 residues. Germline V gene sequence: CDR1 LNHDA, CDR2 SQIVND (reference sequence). The DNA for the CDR3 is TGTGCCAGTAGTATCGATAAAGGGACAGACTATGGCTACACCTTC. This codes for CASSIDKGTDYGYTF.

The chain links TRBV6-5 to TRBJ1-1, with TRBD1 identical over 10 bases. V dropped 6 bases and J dropped 5; count of bases not matched to a gene: 3. This CDR3 is built from 13 residues. Germline values: CDR1 MNHEY, CDR2 SVGAGI. The CDR3 loop is CASRLDRGTEAFF. CDR3 coding DNA: TGTGCCAGCAGGTTGGACAGGGGGACTGAAGCTTTCTTT.

The V call is TRBV7-9, the J call TRBJ2-7, with D perhaps matching TRBD1 (5 bases). V was cut by 3 bases and J by 4 bases, with 10 bases left in between. Germline loops: CDR1 SEHNR, CDR2 FQNEAQ (reference sequence). The CDR3 is made up of 13 amino acids. This CDR3 is CASSLGLEYEQYF. Written as DNA, the CDR3 is TGTGCCAGCAGCTTGGGGCTAGAGTACGAGCAGTACTTC.

The chain uses TRBV5-1 and TRBJ2-7; unclear D gene. The CDR3 totals 11 residues. Per germline, CDR1 SGHRS and CDR2 YFSETQ. Trimming removed 5 bases from V and 5 bases from J, with 8 bases in between. Here the CDR3 reads CASRNDHEQYF. The CDR3 coding sequence is TGCGCCAGCAGGAACGACCACGAGCAGTACTTC.

This clone has more than one count but fewer than ten. The chain joins TRBV2 to TRBJ1-1, with 8 bases lining up with TRBD1. Per germline, CDR1 SNHLY and CDR2 FYNNEI. The V gene end was trimmed by 5 bases and the J gene end by 5 bases; junction bases not matched to a gene: 7. This CDR3 contains 14 residues. The CDR3 region has the DNA TGTGCCAGCAGTACTGACAGGGGTGATACTGAAGCTTTCTTT. Protein product: CASSTDRGDTEAFF.